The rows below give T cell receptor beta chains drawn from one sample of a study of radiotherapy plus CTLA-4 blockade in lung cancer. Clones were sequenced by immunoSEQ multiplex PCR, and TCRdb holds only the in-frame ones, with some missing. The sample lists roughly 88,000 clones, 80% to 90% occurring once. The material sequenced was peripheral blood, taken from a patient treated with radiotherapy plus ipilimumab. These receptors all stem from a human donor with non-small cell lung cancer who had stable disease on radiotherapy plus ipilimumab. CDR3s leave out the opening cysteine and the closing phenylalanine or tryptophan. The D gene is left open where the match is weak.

CDR3aa: ASTPGTGDIQY
j_gene: TRBJ2-4
v_gene: TRBV27
d_gene: TRBD1

CDR3aa: ASSTFPRQQTDTQY
j_gene: TRBJ2-3
v_gene: TRBV11-2
d_gene: NA

CDR3aa: ASSSETGRLYNEQF
j_gene: TRBJ2-1
v_gene: TRBV5-1
d_gene: NA

CDR3aa: ASSLSREYGYT
j_gene: TRBJ1-2
v_gene: TRBV27
d_gene: NA

CDR3aa: ASSQDRAGGQETQY
j_gene: TRBJ2-5
v_gene: TRBV4-2
d_gene: TRBD2

CDR3aa: ASRRDRDSHYGYT
j_gene: TRBJ1-2
v_gene: TRBV6-5
d_gene: TRBD1

CDR3aa: SVVRPLHQETQY
j_gene: TRBJ2-5
v_gene: TRBV29-1
d_gene: NA

CDR3aa: ASSALQGTEKLF
j_gene: TRBJ1-4
v_gene: TRBV9
d_gene: TRBD1

CDR3aa: ASSISLTNGYT
j_gene: TRBJ1-2
v_gene: TRBV19
d_gene: NA

CDR3aa: ASREGTGTNQPQH
j_gene: TRBJ1-5
v_gene: TRBV10-3
d_gene: TRBD1

CDR3aa: ASSQDGQGQYNEQF
j_gene: TRBJ2-1
v_gene: TRBV4-2
d_gene: TRBD1

CDR3aa: AWTQRRADTQY
j_gene: TRBJ2-3
v_gene: TRBV30
d_gene: NA

CDR3aa: TSSKPGLAGEHYEQY
j_gene: TRBJ2-7
v_gene: TRBV1
d_gene: NA

CDR3aa: ASQVGAETGELF
j_gene: TRBJ2-2
v_gene: TRBV7-3
d_gene: NA

CDR3aa: ASSPVGSLNEQF
j_gene: TRBJ2-1
v_gene: TRBV18
d_gene: NA

CDR3aa: ASSLPSDNSPLH
j_gene: TRBJ1-6
v_gene: TRBV11-2
d_gene: NA

CDR3aa: ASSSTRVSGYT
j_gene: TRBJ1-2
v_gene: TRBV7-6
d_gene: NA

CDR3aa: ASSLVARGTEAF
j_gene: TRBJ1-1
v_gene: TRBV5-6
d_gene: NA

CDR3aa: ASTTDTRFSYNEQF
j_gene: TRBJ2-1
v_gene: TRBV19
d_gene: NA

CDR3aa: ASSKEQTSGDGYT
j_gene: TRBJ1-2
v_gene: TRBV21-1
d_gene: NA